The rows below give T cell receptor beta chains drawn from one sample of a study of CD8 T cells in Susac syndrome. MiXCR, applied by TCRdb to the immunoSEQ multiplex PCR reads, yields one record per CDR3 protein. The sample comprises approximately 180,000 distinct CDR3 sequences, more than 85% of which are singletons, and about 0.1% rests with the top ten. The sequencing input was CD4+ T cells from PBMCs. The receptor source for this set is a human donor with Susac syndrome. CDR3s include the opening cysteine and the closing phenylalanine or tryptophan. The D gene is left open where the match is weak. Expanded clones are given a class, and other clones once, few, many or no size at all.

D gene: -
clone size: -
J gene: TRBJ1-1
V gene: TRBV6-1
CDR3 DNA: TGTGCCAGCAGTGACACCGGGACGCGCACTGAAGCTTTCTTT
CDR3 protein: CASSDTGTRTEAFF

D gene: -
clone size: -
J gene: TRBJ1-2
V gene: TRBV3-1
CDR3 DNA: TGTGCCAGCAGCCAAGATTCCTCCGGTTTGGGCTATGGCTACACCTTC
CDR3 protein: CASSQDSSGLGYGYTF

D gene: -
clone size: -
J gene: TRBJ2-3
V gene: TRBV30
CDR3 DNA: TGTGCCTGGAGTGGACAGAGCACAGATACGCAGTATTTT
CDR3 protein: CAWSGQSTDTQYF

D gene: TRBD1
clone size: -
J gene: TRBJ1-2
V gene: TRBV20-1
CDR3 DNA: TGCAGTGCTAGAGAGAAACAGGGGGTAGACTATGGCTACACCTTC
CDR3 protein: CSAREKQGVDYGYTF

D gene: -
clone size: -
J gene: TRBJ1-1
V gene: TRBV7-9
CDR3 DNA: TGTGCCAGCAGCTGGGAGGGGGGCACTGAAGCTTTCTTT
CDR3 protein: CASSWEGGTEAFF

D gene: TRBD2
clone size: -
J gene: TRBJ2-2
V gene: TRBV25-1
CDR3 DNA: TGTGCCTCGGGACTAGCGGGAGCGGGGGCCGGGGAGCTGTTTTTT
CDR3 protein: CASGLAGAGAGELFF

D gene: -
clone size: -
J gene: TRBJ2-1
V gene: TRBV20-1
CDR3 DNA: TGCAGTGCTAGAGCTGGGCCCTACAATGAGCAGTTCTTC
CDR3 protein: CSARAGPYNEQFF

D gene: TRBD1
clone size: -
J gene: TRBJ2-7
V gene: TRBV29-1
CDR3 DNA: TGCAGCGCAGGACAGGGACCGTTCGAGCAGTACTTC
CDR3 protein: CSAGQGPFEQYF

D gene: -
clone size: -
J gene: TRBJ2-2
V gene: TRBV18
CDR3 DNA: TGTGCCAGCTCACCAGTGACAGGGAGGACCGGGGAGCTGTTTTTT
CDR3 protein: CASSPVTGRTGELFF

D gene: -
clone size: -
J gene: TRBJ1-1
V gene: TRBV3-1
CDR3 DNA: TGTGCCAGCAGCGAGGACATTGTGAACACTGAAGCTTTCTTT
CDR3 protein: CASSEDIVNTEAFF

D gene: -
clone size: few
J gene: TRBJ2-3
V gene: TRBV6-2/TRBV6-3
CDR3 DNA: TGTGCCAGCAGTTACTCGAGCTCGGTAGCGGATGACACAGATACGCAGTATTTT
CDR3 protein: CASSYSSSVADDTDTQYF

D gene: -
clone size: -
J gene: TRBJ1-1
V gene: TRBV7-8
CDR3 DNA: TGTGCCAGCAGCTTAGCAGGGGTCCTGAACACTGAAGCTTTCTTT
CDR3 protein: CASSLAGVLNTEAFF

D gene: -
clone size: -
J gene: TRBJ1-1
V gene: TRBV6-7
CDR3 DNA: TGTGCCAGCAGGAAGGCCGACGTCTCTGAAGCTTTCTTT
CDR3 protein: CASRKADVSEAFF

D gene: TRBD1
clone size: -
J gene: TRBJ2-3
V gene: TRBV19
CDR3 DNA: TGTGCCAGTAGTCTCGGACAGGGAGGTGCAACGCAGTATTTT
CDR3 protein: CASSLGQGGATQYF

D gene: TRBD1
clone size: -
J gene: TRBJ1-5
V gene: TRBV5-1
CDR3 DNA: TGCGCCAGCAGCTTGGACGGACAGGGCAATCAGCCCCAGCATTTT
CDR3 protein: CASSLDGQGNQPQHF

D gene: -
clone size: -
J gene: TRBJ1-2
V gene: TRBV20-1
CDR3 DNA: TGCAGTGCGACTCAGGGGCTCCATGGCTACACCTTC
CDR3 protein: CSATQGLHGYTF

D gene: TRBD2
clone size: -
J gene: TRBJ2-3
V gene: TRBV19
CDR3 DNA: TGTGCCAGTAGTGCAAACTGGGGGGGACCCACAGATACGCAGTATTTT
CDR3 protein: CASSANWGGPTDTQYF

D gene: TRBD2
clone size: -
J gene: TRBJ2-7
V gene: TRBV27
CDR3 DNA: TGTGCCAGCAGTTCCCGGGGGGCGGGAGGGCCCTCCGTTATCGAGCAGTACTTC
CDR3 protein: CASSSRGAGGPSVIEQYF

D gene: TRBD1
clone size: once
J gene: TRBJ1-2
V gene: TRBV28
CDR3 DNA: TGTGCCAGCAGGCCAACCGGGACAGGGAAATTCTACACCTTC
CDR3 protein: CASRPTGTGKFYTF

D gene: -
clone size: -
J gene: TRBJ2-1
V gene: TRBV24-1
CDR3 DNA: TGTGCCACCAGTGACGGGAGAGGCTCCTACAATGAGCAGTTCTTC
CDR3 protein: CATSDGRGSYNEQFF

D gene: -
clone size: once
J gene: TRBJ2-5
V gene: TRBV29-1
CDR3 DNA: TGCAGCGCCTCGCCTGGGGCGGGGGAGACCCAGTACTTC
CDR3 protein: CSASPGAGETQYF

D gene: TRBD2
clone size: few
J gene: TRBJ2-3
V gene: TRBV9
CDR3 DNA: TGTGCCAGCAGCTTCACTAGCGGGGGGACCACAGATACGCAGTATTTT
CDR3 protein: CASSFTSGGTTDTQYF

D gene: -
clone size: once
J gene: TRBJ2-2
V gene: TRBV5-1
CDR3 DNA: TGCGCCAGCACCCGGCACGGGGCCGGGGAGCTGTTTTTT
CDR3 protein: CASTRHGAGELFF

D gene: -
clone size: once
J gene: TRBJ1-2
V gene: TRBV6-1
CDR3 DNA: TGTGCCAGCAGTGAAGACGTTCGCGGCTACACCTTC
CDR3 protein: CASSEDVRGYTF

D gene: -
clone size: -
J gene: TRBJ2-5
V gene: TRBV4-1
CDR3 DNA: TGCGCCAGCAGCCGCACTACAGGGTTCAGCCAAGAGACCCAGTACTTC
CDR3 protein: CASSRTTGFSQETQYF

D gene: -
clone size: -
J gene: TRBJ1-5
V gene: TRBV18
CDR3 DNA: TGTGCCAGCTCACCTATAAATAGCAATCAGCCCCAGCATTTT
CDR3 protein: CASSPINSNQPQHF

D gene: TRBD2
clone size: -
J gene: TRBJ2-1
V gene: TRBV2
CDR3 DNA: TGTGGCTCATCAACCCAGCGGGAGACGAATGAGCAGTTCTTC
CDR3 protein: CGSSTQRETNEQFF

D gene: TRBD2
clone size: -
J gene: TRBJ2-2
V gene: TRBV7-9
CDR3 DNA: TGTGCCAGCAGCTTAACGGAACTAGCGAGGGGAACCGGGGAGCTGTTTTTT
CDR3 protein: CASSLTELARGTGELFF

D gene: -
clone size: few
J gene: TRBJ2-7
V gene: TRBV11-2
CDR3 DNA: TGTGCCAGCAGCTTAGGGGGGCCATACGAGCAGTACTTC
CDR3 protein: CASSLGGPYEQYF

D gene: -
clone size: -
J gene: TRBJ1-1
V gene: TRBV9
CDR3 DNA: TGTGCCAGCAGCGTAGTTAGGAACACTGAAGCTTTCTTT
CDR3 protein: CASSVVRNTEAFF

D gene: -
clone size: -
J gene: TRBJ2-2
V gene: TRBV15
CDR3 DNA: TGTGCCACCAGCAGAGACGGGGGGCCGGACACCGGGGAGCTGTTTTTT
CDR3 protein: CATSRDGGPDTGELFF

D gene: -
clone size: -
J gene: TRBJ2-1
V gene: TRBV12-3/TRBV12-4
CDR3 DNA: TGTGCCAGCAGTTTATCTTCGCAGGGTTCCTACAATGAGCAGTTCTTC
CDR3 protein: CASSLSSQGSYNEQFF

D gene: TRBD1
clone size: -
J gene: TRBJ2-1
V gene: TRBV14
CDR3 DNA: TGTGCCAGCAGCTCAATTACTGACAGGGCGGCCTACAATGAGCAGTTCTTC
CDR3 protein: CASSSITDRAAYNEQFF

D gene: TRBD1
clone size: -
J gene: TRBJ1-4
V gene: TRBV5-1
CDR3 DNA: TGCGCCAGCAGCTCCTGGACAGGGCTGGGTGAAAAACTGTTTTTT
CDR3 protein: CASSSWTGLGEKLFF

D gene: -
clone size: -
J gene: TRBJ1-2
V gene: TRBV14
CDR3 DNA: TGTGCCAGCAGCCAAGAGGGTAACGGTTATGGCTACACCTTC
CDR3 protein: CASSQEGNGYGYTF

D gene: TRBD1
clone size: -
J gene: TRBJ1-5
V gene: TRBV19
CDR3 DNA: TGTGCCAGTAGTTCTCAACAGGGGAGTGGTCAGCCCCAGCATTTT
CDR3 protein: CASSSQQGSGQPQHF

D gene: -
clone size: -
J gene: TRBJ1-2
V gene: TRBV12-3/TRBV12-4
CDR3 DNA: TGTGCCAGCAGTCCCGTGGAGGGGCGAGGTGGCTACACCTTC
CDR3 protein: CASSPVEGRGGYTF

D gene: TRBD2
clone size: -
J gene: TRBJ2-5
V gene: TRBV9
CDR3 DNA: TGTGCCAGCAGCGTGGGGACTAGCGTTCGAGGGGGGTTTAAAGAGACCCAGTACTTC
CDR3 protein: CASSVGTSVRGGFKETQYF

D gene: -
clone size: -
J gene: TRBJ2-3
V gene: TRBV12-3/TRBV12-4
CDR3 DNA: TGTGCCAGCAGTTTAAGAAATAGGCAGGATACGCAGTATTTT
CDR3 protein: CASSLRNRQDTQYF

D gene: -
clone size: -
J gene: TRBJ2-2
V gene: TRBV10-1
CDR3 DNA: TGCGCCAGCAGTCACGGACAGTTCGGCGGGGAGCTGTTTTTT
CDR3 protein: CASSHGQFGGELFF

D gene: -
clone size: -
J gene: TRBJ1-5
V gene: TRBV6-6
CDR3 DNA: TGTGCCAGCACTACCGCAGGGGCCGGGCGCAATCAGCCCCAGCATTTT
CDR3 protein: CASTTAGAGRNQPQHF

D gene: -
clone size: once
J gene: TRBJ2-5
V gene: TRBV18
CDR3 DNA: TGTGCCAGCTCACCACCGACGGGAGTAAACCAAGAGACCCAGTACTTC
CDR3 protein: CASSPPTGVNQETQYF

D gene: -
clone size: -
J gene: TRBJ2-1
V gene: TRBV6-5
CDR3 DNA: TGTGCCAGCACACCAAAGACGAGCTCCTACAATGAGCAGTTCTTC
CDR3 protein: CASTPKTSSYNEQFF

D gene: TRBD1
clone size: -
J gene: TRBJ2-1
V gene: TRBV2
CDR3 DNA: TGTGCCAGCAGTGGGACAGGAGACAATGAGCAGTTCTTC
CDR3 protein: CASSGTGDNEQFF

D gene: TRBD2
clone size: -
J gene: TRBJ2-3
V gene: TRBV27
CDR3 DNA: TGTGCCAGCAGTTTCGCGCTAGCGGGAGTGGGAGATACGCAGTATTTT
CDR3 protein: CASSFALAGVGDTQYF

D gene: -
clone size: -
J gene: TRBJ2-5
V gene: TRBV7-9
CDR3 DNA: TGTGCCAGCAGCTTTCAGATACAGGGTCCTGAGACCCAGTACTTC
CDR3 protein: CASSFQIQGPETQYF

D gene: -
clone size: -
J gene: TRBJ1-1
V gene: TRBV3-1
CDR3 DNA: TGTGCCAGCAGCCGGGTTTACACTGAAGCTTTCTTT
CDR3 protein: CASSRVYTEAFF

D gene: TRBD2
clone size: -
J gene: TRBJ2-1
V gene: TRBV5-6
CDR3 DNA: TGTGCCAGCAGCTTGCCGGGGGGAAATGAGCAGTTCTTC
CDR3 protein: CASSLPGGNEQFF

D gene: -
clone size: -
J gene: TRBJ2-7
V gene: TRBV2
CDR3 DNA: TGTGCCAGCTCCCCGGGGGCAGCCCTATCCTACGAGCAGTACTTC
CDR3 protein: CASSPGAALSYEQYF

D gene: -
clone size: -
J gene: TRBJ2-3
V gene: TRBV27
CDR3 DNA: TGTGCCAGCAGCGACTCTAGCCGCACAGATACGCAGTATTTT
CDR3 protein: CASSDSSRTDTQYF

D gene: -
clone size: -
J gene: TRBJ2-7
V gene: TRBV5-1
CDR3 DNA: TGCGCCAGCAGCGGTGGGATTTCCTACGAGCAGTACTTC
CDR3 protein: CASSGGISYEQYF

D gene: TRBD1
clone size: -
J gene: TRBJ1-5
V gene: TRBV6-2/TRBV6-3
CDR3 DNA: TGTGCCAGCAGTTTCACACTACGACAGGGTCGAAGCAATCAGCCCCAGCATTTT
CDR3 protein: CASSFTLRQGRSNQPQHF

D gene: TRBD2
clone size: -
J gene: TRBJ2-1
V gene: TRBV5-1
CDR3 DNA: TGCGCCAGCACTATAGCGGGAGGGCCTTACAATGAGCAGTTCTTC
CDR3 protein: CASTIAGGPYNEQFF

D gene: -
clone size: -
J gene: TRBJ2-2
V gene: TRBV5-1
CDR3 DNA: TGCGCCAGCAGCGACTCTCCAGGGGACACCGGGGAGCTGTTTTTT
CDR3 protein: CASSDSPGDTGELFF

D gene: -
clone size: -
J gene: TRBJ2-7
V gene: TRBV15
CDR3 DNA: TGTGCCACCAGCAGAGATCTTTACTACGAGCAGTACTTC
CDR3 protein: CATSRDLYYEQYF

D gene: -
clone size: -
J gene: TRBJ2-5
V gene: TRBV5-1
CDR3 DNA: TGCGCCAGCAGCTTGTCTTTTAAGACAGGAGCCATCCGAGAGACCCAGTACTTC
CDR3 protein: CASSLSFKTGAIRETQYF

D gene: -
clone size: -
J gene: TRBJ2-1
V gene: TRBV9
CDR3 DNA: TGTGCCAGCAGCGTAGCTAGTGAGCAGTTCTTC
CDR3 protein: CASSVASEQFF

D gene: -
clone size: -
J gene: TRBJ2-1
V gene: TRBV18
CDR3 DNA: TGTGCCAGCTCACCATCGGACTTATTGGAGCAGTTCTTC
CDR3 protein: CASSPSDLLEQFF